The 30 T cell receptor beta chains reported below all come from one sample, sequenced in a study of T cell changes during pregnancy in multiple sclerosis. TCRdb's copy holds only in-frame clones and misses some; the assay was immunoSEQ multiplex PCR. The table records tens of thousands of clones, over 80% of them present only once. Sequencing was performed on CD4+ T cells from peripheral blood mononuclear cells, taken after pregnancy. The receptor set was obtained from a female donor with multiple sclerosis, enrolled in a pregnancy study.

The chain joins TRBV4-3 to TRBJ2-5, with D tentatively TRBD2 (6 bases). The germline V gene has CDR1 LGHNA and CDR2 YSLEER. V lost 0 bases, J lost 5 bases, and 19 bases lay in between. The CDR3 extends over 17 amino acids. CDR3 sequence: CASSQEYEGLPRETQYF. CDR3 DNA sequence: TGCGCCAGCAGCCAAGAATATGAGGGACTCCCAAGGGAGACCCAGTACTTC.

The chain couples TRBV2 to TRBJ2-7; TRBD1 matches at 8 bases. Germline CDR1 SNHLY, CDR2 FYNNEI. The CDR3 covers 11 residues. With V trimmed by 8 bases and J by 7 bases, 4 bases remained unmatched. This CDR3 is CASQGAGEQYF. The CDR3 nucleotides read TGTGCCAGCCAGGGGGCTGGGGAGCAGTACTTC.

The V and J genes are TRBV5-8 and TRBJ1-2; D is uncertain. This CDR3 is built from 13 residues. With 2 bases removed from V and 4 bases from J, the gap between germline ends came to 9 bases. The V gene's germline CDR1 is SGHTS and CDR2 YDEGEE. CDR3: CASSFGRLYGYTF. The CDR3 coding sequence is TGTGCCAGCAGCTTTGGGCGCCTCTATGGCTACACCTTC.

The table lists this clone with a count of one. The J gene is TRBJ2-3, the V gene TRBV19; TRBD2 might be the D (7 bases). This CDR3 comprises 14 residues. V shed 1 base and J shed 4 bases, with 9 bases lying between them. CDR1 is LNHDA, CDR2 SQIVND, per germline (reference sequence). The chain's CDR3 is CASSIGGGPDTQYF. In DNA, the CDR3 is TGTGCCAGTAGTATAGGGGGGGGCCCAGATACGCAGTATTTT.

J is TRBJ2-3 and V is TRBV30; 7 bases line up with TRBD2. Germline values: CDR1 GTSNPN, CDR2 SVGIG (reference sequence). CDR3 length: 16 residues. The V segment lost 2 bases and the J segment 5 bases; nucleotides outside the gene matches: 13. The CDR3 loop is CAWSRGTSVQIDTQYF. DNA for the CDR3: TGTGCCTGGAGTAGAGGAACTAGCGTCCAAATAGATACGCAGTATTTT.

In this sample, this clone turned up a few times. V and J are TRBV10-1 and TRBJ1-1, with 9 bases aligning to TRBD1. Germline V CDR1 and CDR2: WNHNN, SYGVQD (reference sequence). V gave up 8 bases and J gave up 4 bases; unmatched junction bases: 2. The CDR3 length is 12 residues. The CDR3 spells CASGQGFTEAFF. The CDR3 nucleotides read TGCGCCAGCGGACAGGGGTTCACTGAAGCTTTCTTT.

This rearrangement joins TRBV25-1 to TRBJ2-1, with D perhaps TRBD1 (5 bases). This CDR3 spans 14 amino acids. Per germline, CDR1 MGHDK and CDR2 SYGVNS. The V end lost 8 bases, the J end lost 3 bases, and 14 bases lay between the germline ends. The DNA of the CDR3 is TGTGCCAGCCTGGGGCTAGATAGCTACAATGAGCAGTTCTTC. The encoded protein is CASLGLDSYNEQFF. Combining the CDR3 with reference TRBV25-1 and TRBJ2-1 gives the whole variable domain EADIYQTPRYLVIGTGKKITLECSQTMGHDKMYWYQQDPGMELHLIHYSYGVNSTEKGDLSSESTVSRIRTEHFPLTLESARPSHTSQYLCASLGLDSYNEQFFGPGTRLTVL.

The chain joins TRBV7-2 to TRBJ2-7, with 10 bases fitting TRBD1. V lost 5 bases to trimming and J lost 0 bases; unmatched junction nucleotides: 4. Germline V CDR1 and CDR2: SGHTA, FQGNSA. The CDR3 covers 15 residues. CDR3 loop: CASSPGQGFSYEQYF. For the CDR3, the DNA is TGTGCCAGCAGCCCGGGACAGGGGTTCTCCTACGAGCAGTACTTC.

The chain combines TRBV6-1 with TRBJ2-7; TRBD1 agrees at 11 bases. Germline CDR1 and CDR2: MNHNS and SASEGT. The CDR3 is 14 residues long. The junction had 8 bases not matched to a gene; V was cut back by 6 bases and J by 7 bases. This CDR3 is CASRGGQGATEQYF. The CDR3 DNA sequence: TGTGCCAGCAGGGGCGGACAGGGGGCAACGGAGCAGTACTTC.

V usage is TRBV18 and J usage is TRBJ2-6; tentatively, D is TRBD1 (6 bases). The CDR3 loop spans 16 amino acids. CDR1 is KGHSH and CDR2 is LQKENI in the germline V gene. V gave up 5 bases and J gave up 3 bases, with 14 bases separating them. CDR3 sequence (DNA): TGTGCCAGCTCAGCAGGGGATGGATTTGGGGCCAACGTCCTGACTTTC. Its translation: CASSAGDGFGANVLTF. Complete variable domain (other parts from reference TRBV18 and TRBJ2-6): NAGVMQNPRHLVRRRGQEARLRCSPMKGHSHVYWYRQLPEEGLKFMVYLQKENIIDESGMPKERFSAEFPKEGPSILRIQQVVRGDSAAYFCASSAGDGFGANVLTFGAGSRLTVL.

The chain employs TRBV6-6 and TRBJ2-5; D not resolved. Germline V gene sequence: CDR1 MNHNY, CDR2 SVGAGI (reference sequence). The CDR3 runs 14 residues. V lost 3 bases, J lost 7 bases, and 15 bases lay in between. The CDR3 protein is CASSYGPASGTQYF. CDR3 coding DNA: TGTGCCAGCAGTTATGGGCCCGCATCCGGGACCCAGTACTTC.

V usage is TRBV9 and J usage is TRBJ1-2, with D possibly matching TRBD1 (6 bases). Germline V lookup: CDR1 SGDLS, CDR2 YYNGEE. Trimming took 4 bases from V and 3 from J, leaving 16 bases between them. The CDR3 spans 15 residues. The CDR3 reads CASSRVQGNDYGYTF. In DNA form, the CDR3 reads TGTGCCAGCAGCCGGGTACAGGGAAACGACTATGGCTACACCTTC.

The CDR3 here is CASSLGAGGRGYTF. CDR3 in DNA: TGTGCCAGCAGCTTAGGGGCAGGGGGTCGTGGCTACACCTTC. V usage is TRBV7-2 and J usage is TRBJ1-2; TRBD1 matches at 7 bases. This CDR3 comprises 14 residues. The ends lost 1 base at V and 7 bases at J; junction bases unmatched: 6. Per germline, CDR1 SGHTA and CDR2 FQGNSA. The whole variable domain, filled in from reference TRBV7-2 and TRBJ1-2, reads GAGVSQSPSNKVTEKGKDVELRCDPISGHTALYWYRQSLGQGLEFLIYFQGNSAPDKSGLPSDRFSAERTGGSVSTLTIQRTQQEDSAVYLCASSLGAGGRGYTFGSGTRLTVV.

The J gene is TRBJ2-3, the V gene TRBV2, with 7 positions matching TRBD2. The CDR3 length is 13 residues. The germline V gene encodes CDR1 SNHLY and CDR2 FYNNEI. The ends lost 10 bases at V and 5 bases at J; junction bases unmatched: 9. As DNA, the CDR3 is TGTGCCACCATAGCGGGCACAAGAGATACGCAGTATTTT. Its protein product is CATIAGTRDTQYF.

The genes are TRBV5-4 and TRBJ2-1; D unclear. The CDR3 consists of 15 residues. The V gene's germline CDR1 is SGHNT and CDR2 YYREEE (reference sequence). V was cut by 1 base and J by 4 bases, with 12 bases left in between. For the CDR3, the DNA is TGTGCCAGCAGCTTGAGCTCTATCTTTTACAATGAGCAGTTCTTC. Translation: CASSLSSIFYNEQFF.

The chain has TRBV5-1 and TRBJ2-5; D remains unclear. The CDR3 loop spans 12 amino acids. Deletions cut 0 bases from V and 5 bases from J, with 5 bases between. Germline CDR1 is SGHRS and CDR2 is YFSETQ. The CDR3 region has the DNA TGCGCCAGCAGCTTGGCCATGGAGACCCAGTACTTC. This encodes CASSLAMETQYF.

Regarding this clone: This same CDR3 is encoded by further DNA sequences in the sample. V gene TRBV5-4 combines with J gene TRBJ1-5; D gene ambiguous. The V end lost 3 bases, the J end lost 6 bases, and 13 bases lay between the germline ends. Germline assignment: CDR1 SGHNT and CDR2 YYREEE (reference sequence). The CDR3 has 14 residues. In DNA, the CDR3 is TGTGCCAGCAGCTCGAGTCCCTCGGGTCAGCCCCAGCATTTT. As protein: CASSSSPSGQPQHF. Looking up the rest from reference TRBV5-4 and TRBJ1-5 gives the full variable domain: ETGVTQSPTHLIKTRGQQVTLRCSSQSGHNTVSWYQQALGQGPQFIFQYYREEENGRGNFPPRFSGLQFPNYSSELNVNALELDDSALYLCASSSSPSGQPQHFGDGTRLSIL.

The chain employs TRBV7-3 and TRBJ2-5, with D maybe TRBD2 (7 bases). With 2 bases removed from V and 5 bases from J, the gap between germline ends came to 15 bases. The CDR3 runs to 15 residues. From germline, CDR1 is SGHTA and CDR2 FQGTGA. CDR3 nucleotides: TGTGCCAGCAGCTTATTGGGGGGGGGCTCGGAGACCCAGTACTTC. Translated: CASSLLGGGSETQYF. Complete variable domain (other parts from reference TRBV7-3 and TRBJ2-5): GAGVSQTPSNKVTEKGKYVELRCDPISGHTALYWYRQSLGQGPEFLIYFQGTGAADDSGLPNDRFFAVRPEGSVSTLKIQRTERGDSAVYLCASSLLGGGSETQYFGPGTRLLVL.

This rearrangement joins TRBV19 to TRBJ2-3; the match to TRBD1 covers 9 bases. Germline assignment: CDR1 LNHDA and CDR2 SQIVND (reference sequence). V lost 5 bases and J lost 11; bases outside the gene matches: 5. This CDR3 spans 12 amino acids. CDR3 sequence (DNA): TGTGCCAGTAGTGAGGGACAGGGCAAGCAGTATTTT. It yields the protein CASSEGQGKQYF.

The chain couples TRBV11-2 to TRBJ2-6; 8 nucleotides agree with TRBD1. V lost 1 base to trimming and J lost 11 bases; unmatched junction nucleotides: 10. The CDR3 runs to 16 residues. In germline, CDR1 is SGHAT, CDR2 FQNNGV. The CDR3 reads CASSLVGTGGVYVLTF. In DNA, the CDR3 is TGTGCCAGCAGCTTAGTTGGGACAGGTGGAGTGTACGTCCTGACTTTC.

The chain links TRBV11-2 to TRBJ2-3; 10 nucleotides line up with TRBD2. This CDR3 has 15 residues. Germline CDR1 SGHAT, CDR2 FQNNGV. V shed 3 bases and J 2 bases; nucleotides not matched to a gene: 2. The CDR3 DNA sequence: TGTGCCAGCAGCTTGACTAGCGGGTACACAGATACGCAGTATTTT. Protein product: CASSLTSGYTDTQYF.

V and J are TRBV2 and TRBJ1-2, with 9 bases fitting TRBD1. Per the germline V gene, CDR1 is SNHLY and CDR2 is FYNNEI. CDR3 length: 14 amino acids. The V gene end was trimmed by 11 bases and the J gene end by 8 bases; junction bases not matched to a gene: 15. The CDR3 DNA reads TGTGCCGGGCTCAGGGGACAGGGATCTTCAGGCTACACCTTC. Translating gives CAGLRGQGSSGYTF.

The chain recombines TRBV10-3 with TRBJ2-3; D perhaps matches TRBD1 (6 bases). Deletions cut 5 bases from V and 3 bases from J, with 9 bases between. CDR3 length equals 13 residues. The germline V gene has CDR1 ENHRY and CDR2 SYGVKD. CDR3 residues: CAISRQVTDTQYF. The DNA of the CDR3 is TGTGCCATCAGTAGACAGGTAACAGATACGCAGTATTTT.

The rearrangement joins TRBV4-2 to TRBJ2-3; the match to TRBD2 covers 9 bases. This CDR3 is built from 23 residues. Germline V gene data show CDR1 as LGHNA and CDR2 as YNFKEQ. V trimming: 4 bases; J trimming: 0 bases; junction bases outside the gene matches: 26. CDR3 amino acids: CASSLRAGGPSLTVRTSTDTQYF. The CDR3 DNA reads TGTGCCAGCAGCCTCCGAGCGGGGGGCCCCTCTCTTACGGTCCGAACTAGCACAGATACGCAGTATTTT.

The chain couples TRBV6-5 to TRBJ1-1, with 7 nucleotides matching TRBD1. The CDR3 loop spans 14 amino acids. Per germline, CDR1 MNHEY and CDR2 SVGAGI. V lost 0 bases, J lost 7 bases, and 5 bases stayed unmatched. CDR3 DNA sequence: TGTGCCAGCAGTTACTCAGGGGGCGCGGTTGAAGCTTTCTTT. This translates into CASSYSGGAVEAFF.

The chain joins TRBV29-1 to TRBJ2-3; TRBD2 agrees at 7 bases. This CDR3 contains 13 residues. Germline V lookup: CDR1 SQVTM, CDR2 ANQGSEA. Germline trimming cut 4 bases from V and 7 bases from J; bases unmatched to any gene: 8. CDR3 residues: CSVVGGSGNTQYF. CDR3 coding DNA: TGCAGCGTTGTCGGGGGGAGTGGGAATACGCAGTATTTT.

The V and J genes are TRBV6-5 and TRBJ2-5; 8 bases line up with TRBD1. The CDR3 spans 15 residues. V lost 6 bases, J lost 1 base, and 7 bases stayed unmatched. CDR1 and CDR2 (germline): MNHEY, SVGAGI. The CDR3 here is CASRQHGQGQETQYF. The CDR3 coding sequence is TGTGCCAGCAGACAACACGGACAGGGCCAAGAGACCCAGTACTTC.

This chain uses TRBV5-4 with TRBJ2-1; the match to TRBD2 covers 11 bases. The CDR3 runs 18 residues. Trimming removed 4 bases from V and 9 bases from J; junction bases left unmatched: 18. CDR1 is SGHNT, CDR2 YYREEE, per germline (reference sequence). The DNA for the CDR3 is TGTGCCAGCAGCCCTACCCGACTAGCGGGGTTCCCACCGGGTGAGCAGTTCTTC. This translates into CASSPTRLAGFPPGEQFF.

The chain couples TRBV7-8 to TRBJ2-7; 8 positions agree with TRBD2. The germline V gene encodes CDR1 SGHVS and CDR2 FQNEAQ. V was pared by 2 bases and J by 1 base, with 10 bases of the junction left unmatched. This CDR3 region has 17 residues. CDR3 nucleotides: TGTGCCAGCAGCTTACAACGTAGGACGGGAGGGTCCTACGAGCAGTACTTC. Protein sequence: CASSLQRRTGGSYEQYF. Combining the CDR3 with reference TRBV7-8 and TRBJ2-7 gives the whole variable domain GAGVSQSPRYKVAKRGQDVALRCDPISGHVSLFWYQQALGQGPEFLTYFQNEAQLDKSGLPSDRFFAERPEGSVSTLKIQRTQQEDSAVYLCASSLQRRTGGSYEQYFGPGTRLTVT.

This CDR3 is CASSPPRGRDSEAFF. The CDR3, as DNA: TGTGCCAGCTCACCACCCCGCGGCAGGGACTCTGAAGCTTTCTTT. This chain connects TRBV18 to TRBJ1-1, with D perhaps TRBD1 (5 bases). Trimming shortened V by 0 bases and J by 6 bases, and 14 bases separated the two germline ends. This CDR3 is built from 15 residues. Germline V gene sequence: CDR1 KGHSH, CDR2 LQKENI.